The clone carrying this TCR beta chain appeared many times. These data originate in a study of T cells in Graves' hyperthyroidism and ophthalmopathy. There were TCR beta CDR3 regions amplified from RNA transcripts. When the TCR CDR3 underwent first-round RT-PCR, the HTBI primer set was used. One entry per CDR3 protein results from TCRdb running MiXCR on the multiplex PCR reads. The table includes about 290,000 distinct CDR3 sequences, about an eighth detected once. Unmatched junction bases numbered 7, after V lost 9 bases and J lost 0 bases. There are 15 residues in the CDR3. Germline V gives CDR1 LNHDA, CDR2 SQIVND (reference sequence).

The sequenced material came from blood. V gene TRBV19 combines with J gene TRBJ1-4; 7 nucleotides align to TRBD1. The clonotype originates from a woman in her twenties or thirties with Graves' hyperthyroidism that later progressed to Graves' ophthalmopathy. As DNA, the CDR3 is TGTGCCAGCCAGAATCAGGGGGCAACTAATGAAAAACTGTTTTTT. Translating gives CASQNQGATNEKLFF.